This T cell receptor (beta chain) appears in the sequencing data of a study of blood T cell repertoires in COVID-19 (dated by TCRdb to 2018 to 2020). Concerning the study at large: Samples from collaborators originated in the United States, Italy and Spain and spanned both the acute and convalescent phases of COVID-19. The dataset comprised deeply sampled blood TCRbeta repertoires from subjects exposed to, actively infected with, or recovered from COVID-19. The repertoires were released in a freely available public database meant as a resource for research on the immune response to SARS-CoV-2. The samples were drawn from two sources: the first 160 participants of the ongoing ImmuneRACE study, and over 1,000 subjects contributed by 6 global collaborators. The prospective study material was composed of cDNA or gDNA derived from T cells, B-cell-depleted T cells, or PBMCs. Where HLA class I and class II types were available, the types were taken from metadata supplied by the sample provider, not from assay-based typing. Nearly every sample came with metadata listing a de-identified subject ID, COVID-19 status, age in years and sex.

V and J are truncated by 1 base and 7 bases respectively, leaving an intervening sequence of 11 bases. In the germline V gene, CDR1 corresponds to SNHLY and CDR2 to FYNNEI. Measured from the cysteine to the phenylalanine, the CDR3 is 14 residues long. This entry keeps only the CDR3 DNA: 42 bases, framed from base 1. On the study overall, not on this receptor specifically: Clinical and demographic metadata were provided uncurated, with the amount varying by source and participant.

Regarding this clone: Its antigen specificity is not known. Per-base quality was not reported, and no clone a single base away is much larger than it.

Collaborating institutions collected whole blood in K2EDTA tubes following their own protocols. For TCRbeta analysis, collaborators shipped samples in one of three forms: frozen whole blood, isolated PBMCs, or DNA extracted from either of those sample types. TCRbeta CDR3 regions were amplified from genomic DNA using the immunoSEQ Assay, a bias-controlled multiplex PCR. The paper's data handling went like this. Nucleated cell counts per sample were estimated from amplification of reference gene primers within the assay. To quantify the absolute abundance of each unique TCRbeta CDR3 rearrangement, sequence reads were collapsed and filtered. For each sample, productive Simpson clonality was calculated as the square root of Simpson's diversity index across productive rearrangements. What TCRdb holds here is the immuneACCESS table cut down to in-frame rearrangements. Part of the clones is not present; checked against another copy, under half of the missing clones reflect an unresolved V gene, and the others are unexplained. V and J calls and clone size come straight from that table; D and trimming were deduced from the DNA. This sample lists approximately 66,000 clones; roughly 89% were detected once. 1.4% to 1.5% of the sample is taken by the ten largest.

The sequencing input was peripheral blood. Rearrangement joined TRBV2 to TRBJ2-1; TRBD1 is possibly the D segment (8 matching bases). The origin of this receptor is a man in his sixties with acute or convalescent COVID-19. The CDR3 region: CASSEDRGGNEQFF. The bases are TGTGCCAGCAGTGAAGACAGGGGGGGGAATGAGCAGTTCTTC. Beyond the CDR3, the reference TRBV2 and TRBJ2-1 genes provide the residues; the full variable domain reads: EPEVTQTPSHQVTQMGQEVILRCVPISNHLYFYWYRQILGQKVEFLVSFYNNEISEKSEIFDDQFSVERPDGSNFTLKIRSTKLEDSAMYFCASSEDRGGNEQFFGPGTRLTVL.